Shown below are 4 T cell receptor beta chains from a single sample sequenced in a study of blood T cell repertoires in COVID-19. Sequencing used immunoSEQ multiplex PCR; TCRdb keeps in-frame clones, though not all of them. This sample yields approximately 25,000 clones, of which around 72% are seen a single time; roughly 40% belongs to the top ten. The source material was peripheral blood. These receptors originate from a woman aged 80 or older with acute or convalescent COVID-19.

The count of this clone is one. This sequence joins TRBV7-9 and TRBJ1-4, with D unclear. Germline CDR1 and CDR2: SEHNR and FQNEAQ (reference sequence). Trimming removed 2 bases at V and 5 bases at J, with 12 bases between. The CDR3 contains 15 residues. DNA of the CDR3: TGTGCCAGCAGCTTAATGACGGTGGAGAATGAAAAACTGTTTTTT. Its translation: CASSLMTVENEKLFF.

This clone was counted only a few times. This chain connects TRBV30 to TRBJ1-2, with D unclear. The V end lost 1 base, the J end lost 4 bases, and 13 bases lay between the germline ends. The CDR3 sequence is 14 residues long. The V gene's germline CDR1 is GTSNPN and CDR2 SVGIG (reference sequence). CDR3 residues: CAWSGALLLYGYTF. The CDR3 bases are TGTGCCTGGAGTGGGGCCCTTCTGCTCTATGGCTACACCTTC.

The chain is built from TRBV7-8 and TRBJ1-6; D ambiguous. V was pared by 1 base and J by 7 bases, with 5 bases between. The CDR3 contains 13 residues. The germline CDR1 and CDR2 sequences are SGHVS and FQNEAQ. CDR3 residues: CASSLDRNSPLHF. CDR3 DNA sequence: TGTGCCAGCAGCTTAGACAGAAATTCACCCCTCCACTTT. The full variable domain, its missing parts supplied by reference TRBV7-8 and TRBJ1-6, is GAGVSQSPRYKVAKRGQDVALRCDPISGHVSLFWYQQALGQGPEFLTYFQNEAQLDKSGLPSDRFFAERPEGSVSTLKIQRTQQEDSAVYLCASSLDRNSPLHFGNGTRLTVT.

CDR3: CASSLSPSSGGREQYF. DNA for the CDR3: TGTGCCAGCTCACTGTCCCCGTCTAGCGGGGGCCGAGAGCAGTACTTC. This chain joins TRBV18 and TRBJ2-7, with 10 bases matching TRBD2. J lost 7 bases, V lost 4 bases, and 13 bases had no gene match. From germline, CDR1 is KGHSH and CDR2 LQKENI. There are 16 residues in the CDR3.